This T cell receptor beta chain was sequenced for a study of T-cell memory formation after mild COVID-19. Deletions cut 2 bases from V and 1 base from J, with 11 bases between. CDR1 LGHNA and CDR2 YSLEER come from the germline V gene. CDR3 size: 15 residues. TCRdb fed the 5' RACE reads into MiXCR, producing one record per CDR3 protein. The data show hundreds of thousands of distinct CDR3 sequences, more than 15% seen once. This clonotype was observed a handful of times. The specimen was PBMCs or a T cell subset sorted from them (not recorded which). This TCR derives from a man younger than 35 who had mild COVID-19 (a few samples of this study predate the infection). Cell type and time point are not known. The V gene is TRBV4-3, the J gene TRBJ1-2; possibly TRBD1 for D (5 bases). The CDR3 is CASSQSTTVNYGYTF. The CDR3 DNA reads TGCGCCAGCAGCCAATCGACGACAGTTAACTATGGCTACACCTTC.